Included here is one T cell receptor beta chain sequence, with context. Its antigen is not known. Other DNA sequences of this sample code for an identical CDR3. Germline V gene lookup returns CDR1 MDHEN and CDR2 SYDVKM. Trimming removed 3 bases at V and 0 bases at J, with 8 bases between. This CDR3 spans 15 amino acids. Method: immunoSEQ multiplex PCR; TCRdb's copy keeps in-frame clones and lacks some. The data contain under 550,000 clones, roughly 90% of them singletons. The sample comes from a study of Ad26.COV2.S vaccination and SARS-CoV-2 variants. Study results and caveats: Researchers reported similar non-spike TCR breadth in vaccine and placebo recipients.

The treatment was: 15 to 20 received Ad26.COV2.S at low or high dose, single or two shots; roughly 5 received placebo; per-sample allocation not given. It was on day 63 after the first vaccine or placebo injection that samples were taken. The V gene is TRBV28, the J gene TRBJ2-2; tentative D call: TRBD1 (6 bases). Sample: peripheral blood, taken in a trial of Ad26.COV2.S vaccine versus placebo. The sequence derives from a person between 18 and 59 years old who received the Ad26.COV2.S COVID-19 vaccine or a placebo. The CDR3 is CASSFRGPNTGELFF. CDR3 nucleotides: TGTGCCAGCAGTTTCAGGGGTCCGAACACCGGGGAGCTGTTTTTT.